This record looks at one T cell receptor (beta chain) sequence and its context. The conserved final phenylalanine or tryptophan is absent from the CDR3, which likely points to a read error. The ends lost 2 bases at V and 7 bases at J; junction bases unmatched: 19. Per germline, CDR1 SGHAT and CDR2 FQNNGV. The CDR3 contains 18 residues. A primer in the constant region served to generate TCR beta cDNA from roughly 550 ng of total RNA. Each TCR beta library was derived from three nested multiplex PCR rounds that employed slightly modified ARM-PCR. TRBV1-TRBV30 forward primers paired with a C-beta reverse primer were used in the first two PCR rounds, which ran roughly 10 cycles each. TCRdb independently ran MiXCR on the multiplex PCR reads; one entry per CDR3 protein. This sample has more than 60,000 distinct CDR3 sequences, with roughly three quarters found just once. These data are taken from a study of tumor-infiltrating lymphocytes in primary liver carcinoma.

Both RNA and DNA were isolated together from approximately 20-30 mg of bulk tissue that had not been sorted. Sampling of every tumor involved five separate regions. These included the tumor centre. The clonotype was recovered from a man aged 35 to 55 with primary liver carcinoma and hepatitis B virus infection. Source material: liver tumor tissue from sampling region 4. Sample subset: tumor region T4, right-lateral pole. The J gene is TRBJ2-7, the V gene TRBV11-2, with TRBD2 matching 8 bases. CDR3 loop: CASSLSVGLPGGGYEQYL. CDR3 nucleotides: TGTGCCAGCAGCTTATCCGTTGGACTACCGGGAGGGGGGTATGAGCAGTACTTA.